Sequencing of this T cell receptor (beta chain) was carried out in a study of yellow fever vaccine responses in identical twins. This CDR3 contains 14 residues. V lost 6 bases and J lost 5; bases outside the gene matches: 7. Details on this clonotype: The antigen is not known.

TCRdb re-analysed the RT-PCR reads in MiXCR, keeping a single row per CDR3 protein. The top ten clones hold around 6.9% of a sample with under 4,000 distinct CDR3 sequences, just under 85% of them seen once. Regarding the study as a whole: On the reported evidence, twins' vaccine T cell responses seemed partly convergent and partly personalized.

Sequencing was performed on T cells from blood (PBMCs), unsorted or a sorted subset (not recorded which), taken before or after yellow fever vaccination (not recorded which). The chain uses TRBV12-3 or TRBV12-4 and TRBJ2-5, with 9 bases matching TRBD1. The sequence derives from a woman between 18 and 30 years old who received the yellow fever vaccine. CDR3 protein: CASRKQGAWETQYF. The CDR3 region has the DNA TGTGCCAGCAGGAAACAGGGGGCATGGGAGACCCAGTACTTC.